This TCR beta chain was sequenced for a study of blood T cell repertoires in COVID-19. On the study more broadly: Acute and convalescent COVID-19 specimens originated in the United States, Italy and Spain. PBMCs, B-cell-depleted T cells, or T cells provided the cDNA or gDNA that made up the material.

Per the original methods: By means of reference gene primer amplification, nucleated cell counts were estimated. Data came from immunoSEQ multiplex PCR; TCRdb stores just in-frame clones and leaves some out. V and J calls and clone size are given by that table; D and trimming were obtained from the DNA. Seen here are around 620,000 clones, about 87% observed once, and the top ten hold roughly 0.25%. The CDR3 consists of 14 residues. After removal of 10 bases from V and 11 bases from J, the junction contained 11 bases not matched to a gene. Germline V CDR1 and CDR2: SNHLY, FYNNEI. Sequenced sample: peripheral blood. The clonotype originates from a woman in her late teens or twenties with acute or convalescent COVID-19. The J gene is TRBJ1-6, the V gene TRBV2, with TRBD1 matching 10 bases. CDR3 sequence reads: CATSRTGGRTPLHF. In DNA form, the CDR3 reads TGTGCCACCAGCAGGACAGGGGGAAGGACACCCCTCCACTTT.